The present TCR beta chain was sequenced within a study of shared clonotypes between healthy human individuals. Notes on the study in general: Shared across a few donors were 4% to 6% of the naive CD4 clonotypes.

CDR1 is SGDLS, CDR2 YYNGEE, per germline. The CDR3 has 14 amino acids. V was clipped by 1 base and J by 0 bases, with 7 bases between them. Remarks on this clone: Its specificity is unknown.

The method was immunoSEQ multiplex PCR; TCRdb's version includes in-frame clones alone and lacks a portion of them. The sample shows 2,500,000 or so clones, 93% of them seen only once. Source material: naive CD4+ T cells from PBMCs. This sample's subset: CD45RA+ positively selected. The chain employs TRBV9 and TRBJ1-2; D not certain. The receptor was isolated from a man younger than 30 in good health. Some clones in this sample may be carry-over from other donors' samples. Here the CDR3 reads CASSVRATNYGYTF. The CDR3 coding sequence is TGTGCCAGCAGCGTACGGGCCACTAACTATGGCTACACCTTC. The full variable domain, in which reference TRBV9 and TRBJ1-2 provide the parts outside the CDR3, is DSGVTQTPKHLITATGQRVTLRCSPRSGDLSVYWYQQSLDQGLQFLIQYYNGEERAKGNILERFSAQQFPDLHSELNLSSLELGDSALYFCASSVRATNYGYTFGSGTRLTVV.